Following are 12 T cell receptor beta chains from one sample sequenced in a study of long-term antiretroviral therapy in people with HIV. The assay used was immunoSEQ (version v3.0), run at survey level. Profiling relied on immunoSEQ multiplex PCR, and the TCRdb table lists in-frame clones only, not all of them. This table holds around 40,000 clones, approximately 86% found once. Sequencing used unsorted PBMCs, obtained 0.1 years before starting antiretroviral therapy. These TCRs come from a woman aged 45-65 years with HIV.

CDR3 sequence reads: CASSDGTSGGAGETQYF. As DNA, the CDR3 is TGTGCCAGCAGCGACGGGACTAGCGGGGGGGCCGGAGAGACCCAGTACTTC. The V call is TRBV9, the J call TRBJ2-5, with 16 bases identical to TRBD2. This CDR3 has 17 amino acids. The germline V gene encodes CDR1 SGDLS and CDR2 YYNGEE. Trimming cost V 3 bases and J 4 bases; bases outside gene matches: 6.

The chain links TRBV19 to TRBJ2-7; D may be TRBD1 (5 bases). This CDR3 comprises 13 residues. CDR1 and CDR2 (germline): LNHDA, SQIVND (reference sequence). Trimming removed 5 bases at V and 7 bases at J, with 15 bases between. The CDR3 nucleotides read TGTGCCAGTAGTGTCCAGGGTAGCAAGGAGCAGTACTTC. Translating gives CASSVQGSKEQYF.

The V and J genes are TRBV10-2 and TRBJ1-6; no clear D. From germline, CDR1 is WSHSY and CDR2 SAAADI. V dropped 7 bases and J dropped 7 bases, with 14 bases sitting between them. This CDR3 is 14 amino acids long. The CDR3 DNA sequence: TGCGCCAGCACCCAAGTAGGGCCGAATTCACCCCTCCACTTT. Its translation: CASTQVGPNSPLHF.

This clone has only one observation. The chain couples TRBV5-6 to TRBJ2-2; TRBD2 matches 14 bases. The CDR3 contains 18 residues. V was clipped by 4 bases and J by 6 bases; unmatched bases: 11. The germline V gene encodes CDR1 SGHDT and CDR2 YYEEEE. In DNA form, the CDR3 reads TGTGCCAGCAGCCCTAGGACTAGCGGGGGGATCTTGGCCGGGGAGCTGTTTTTT. Protein sequence: CASSPRTSGGILAGELFF.

This chain joins TRBV9 and TRBJ2-5, with D tentatively TRBD1 (5 bases). Per the germline V gene, CDR1 is SGDLS and CDR2 is YYNGEE. V lost 0 bases and J lost 1, with 13 bases in between. The CDR3 runs to 16 residues. In nucleotides, the CDR3 is TGTGCCAGCAGCGTAGGGGTGGGGCTGGCCCAAGAGACCCAGTACTTC. It translates to CASSVGVGLAQETQYF. The variable domain in full, completed from reference TRBV9 and TRBJ2-5, reads DSGVTQTPKHLITATGQRVTLRCSPRSGDLSVYWYQQSLDQGLQFLIQYYNGEERAKGNILERFSAQQFPDLHSELNLSSLELGDSALYFCASSVGVGLAQETQYFGPGTRLLVL.

The genes are TRBV6-5 and TRBJ1-1; 8 nucleotides line up with TRBD1. The germline gives CDR1 MNHEY, CDR2 SVGAGI. The CDR3 sequence is 15 residues long. J was trimmed by 8 bases and V by 6 bases; bases with no gene match: 14. The CDR3 here is CASRGQGAIIREAFF. CDR3 nucleotide sequence: TGTGCCAGCAGGGGCCAGGGGGCGATAATTAGGGAAGCTTTCTTT.

The J gene is TRBJ2-1, the V gene TRBV29-1, with D possibly TRBD2 on 6 matching bases. This CDR3 spans 9 amino acids. V was cut by 4 bases and J by 12 bases, with 7 bases left in between. Germline CDR1 is SQVTM and CDR2 is ANQGSEA. The CDR3 DNA sequence: TGCAGCGTTGCGGGGGTGCAGTTCTTC. Protein sequence: CSVAGVQFF.

The rearrangement uses TRBV4-1 and TRBJ2-2; D ambiguous. From germline, CDR1 is MGHRA and CDR2 YSYEKL. V lost 2 bases to trimming and J lost 4 bases, with 14 bases between them. The CDR3 is 16 residues long. The CDR3 loop reads CASSQRASPPTGELFF. Written as DNA, the CDR3 is TGCGCCAGCAGCCAAAGGGCGTCCCCTCCCACCGGGGAGCTGTTTTTT.

The rearrangement joins TRBV25-1 to TRBJ2-7; D call uncertain. With 3 bases removed from V and 3 bases from J, the gap between germline ends came to 3 bases. CDR3 length equals 11 residues. Germline values: CDR1 MGHDK, CDR2 SYGVNS. In DNA, the CDR3 is TGTGCCAGCAGTGAGTTCTACGAGCAGTACTTC. It specifies CASSEFYEQYF.

The gene calls are TRBV30 and TRBJ1-1, with D maybe TRBD1 (5 bases). The CDR3 contains 14 residues. Looked up from germline, CDR1 is GTSNPN and CDR2 is SVGIG (reference sequence). V was shortened by 7 bases and J by 1 base, with 16 bases between the two germline ends. The CDR3 loop is CAFDRDPRNTEAFF. In DNA, the CDR3 is TGTGCCTTTGACCGGGACCCCCGGAACACTGAAGCTTTCTTT.

The chain uses TRBV30 and TRBJ2-2, with TRBD1 as a possible D gene (5 bases). The V and J ends lost 2 bases and 1 base respectively, with 11 bases between them. CDR3 length: 15 residues. Germline V gene sequence: CDR1 GTSNPN, CDR2 SVGIG (reference sequence). The CDR3 nucleotides are TGTGCCTGGAGTCCAGGTCAGGGGAACACCGGGGAGCTGTTTTTT. It translates to CAWSPGQGNTGELFF.

This sequence joins TRBV29-1 and TRBJ2-3; 7 nucleotides agree with TRBD2. Trimming at V came to 4 bases and at J to 4 bases, leaving 2 bases not matched to a gene. The CDR3 spans 12 residues. The germline gives CDR1 SQVTM, CDR2 ANQGSEA. The CDR3 is CSVVGLPDTQYF. The DNA for the CDR3 is TGCAGCGTTGTGGGACTACCAGATACGCAGTATTTT.